This T cell receptor (beta chain) derives from a study of shared clonotypes between healthy human individuals. The authors ran the assay at deep level. The genomic DNA of each subset was split evenly across several immunoSEQ plates. Authors' processing steps: ImmunoSEQ gave junction-only sequences without quality scores, so filtering differed. The repertoire was sequenced with immunoSEQ multiplex PCR; TCRdb's copy has only in-frame clones and lacks some. V and J calls and clone size are copied from that table; D and trimming were computed from the DNA. The sample shows hundreds of thousands of clones, 60% to 75% of them seen only once. All donors were Caucasian adults living in Nashville, Tennessee. J lost 7 bases, V lost 5 bases, and 5 bases had no gene match. The CDR3 sequence is 13 residues long. Germline V gene sequence: CDR1 GTSNPN, CDR2 SVGIG (reference sequence).

The sequencing input was memory CD4+ T cells sorted from blood. Described subset: CD45RA-negative fraction. The chain has TRBV30 and TRBJ1-6; 7 nucleotides align to TRBD1. The clonotype was recovered from a woman aged 25 to 39 in good health. As DNA, the CDR3 is TGTGCCTGGGGGGGACAGCAAAATTCACCCCTCCACTTT. Translation gives CAWGGQQNSPLHF.